The 26 T cell receptor beta chains listed next were all sequenced from one sample in a study of CD8+ T cells in alopecia areata. It was cDNA, reverse transcribed from extracted RNA, that served as the sequencing template. Produced via immunoSEQ multiplex PCR; TCRdb's table is partial and in-frame only. Of roughly 110,000 clones listed, roughly 50% are singletons. This sample's treatment: oral pan-JAK inhibitor, 5-10 mg twice daily. The sequencing here drew on CD8+ T cells sorted from blood, taken at week 24, from a patient treated with tofacitinib. The receptors shown here come from a human donor with alopecia areata.

The chain uses TRBV27 and TRBJ2-7; TRBD2 is a possible D gene (5 bases). The CDR3 covers 13 residues. The V and J ends lost 5 bases and 6 bases respectively, with 14 bases between them. Per the germline V gene, CDR1 is MNHEY and CDR2 is SMNVEV (reference sequence). Written as DNA, the CDR3 is TGTGCCAGCAGTACCCGGGCCGAGGGCGAGCAGTACTTC. This codes for CASSTRAEGEQYF.

The gene calls are TRBV15 and TRBJ1-4; the D gene is possibly TRBD1 (5 bases). CDR1 is LNHNV and CDR2 is YYDKDF in the germline V gene (reference sequence). V was clipped by 0 bases and J by 10 bases, with 12 bases between them. This CDR3 is 14 amino acids long. The CDR3 DNA reads TGTGCCACCAGCAGAGACAGGGTGGGACGAAAACTGTTTTTT. As protein: CATSRDRVGRKLFF.

The rearrangement uses TRBV27 and TRBJ1-1; D gene unclear. V was pared by 2 bases and J by 1 base, with 8 bases between. The length of the CDR3 is 14 residues. The germline CDR1 and CDR2 sequences are MNHEY and SMNVEV (reference sequence). The CDR3 here is CASSLIGPNTEAFF. CDR3 in DNA: TGTGCCAGCAGTTTAATTGGCCCGAACACTGAAGCTTTCTTT.

The CDR3 coding sequence is TGTGCCAGCAGCTCCGCCAGGACAGGTATTGCCACTGAAGCTTTCTTT. This encodes CASSSARTGIATEAFF. The J gene is TRBJ1-1, the V gene TRBV5-4; 7 bases map to TRBD1. Germline V lookup: CDR1 SGHNT, CDR2 YYREEE (reference sequence). The junction had 12 bases not matched to a gene; V was cut back by 3 bases and J by 4 bases. The CDR3 extends over 16 amino acids.

In its sample, this clone was seen a few times. The same CDR3 also results from other DNA sequences found in this sample. The chain recombines TRBV27 with TRBJ2-2; D not resolved. Looked up from germline, CDR1 is MNHEY and CDR2 is SMNVEV (reference sequence). This CDR3 region has 13 residues. With 2 bases removed from V and 2 bases from J, the gap between germline ends came to 3 bases. CDR3 sequence: CASSLANTGELFF. As DNA, the CDR3 is TGTGCCAGCAGTTTAGCAAACACCGGGGAGCTGTTTTTT.

This clone was picked up a small number of times. The V and J genes are TRBV6-5 and TRBJ2-5, with D perhaps matching TRBD1 (5 bases). The CDR3 spans 13 residues. The V and J ends lost 10 bases and 2 bases respectively, with 14 bases between them. CDR1 is MNHEY and CDR2 is SVGAGI in the germline V gene. CDR3 amino acids: CATLGTGQETQYF. Here the CDR3 DNA reads TGTGCCACCCTGGGTACAGGTCAAGAGACCCAGTACTTC.

The rearrangement links TRBV5-4 to TRBJ1-2; 7 positions match TRBD1. The V gene's germline CDR1 is SGHNT and CDR2 YYREEE (reference sequence). CDR3 length: 14 amino acids. The V segment lost 3 bases and the J segment 8 bases; nucleotides outside the gene matches: 10. This CDR3 reads CASSYTGVLGGYTF. As DNA, the CDR3 is TGTGCCAGCAGCTACACAGGGGTCTTGGGGGGCTACACCTTC.

The chain links TRBV5-6 to TRBJ2-5, with 13 bases identical to TRBD2. With 2 bases clipped from V and 0 bases from J, the junction kept 7 bases outside the gene matches. Per the germline V gene, CDR1 is SGHDT and CDR2 is YYEEEE. The CDR3 is 18 residues long. CDR3 sequence (DNA): TGTGCCAGCAGCTTAGTAGCGGGACTAGCGGGGTACCAAGAGACCCAGTACTTC. As protein: CASSLVAGLAGYQETQYF.

The chain recombines TRBV4-1 with TRBJ2-1; a possible D gene is TRBD2 (5 bases). The V gene lost 4 bases and the J gene lost 2 bases, with 12 bases spanning the gap. This CDR3 has 15 amino acids. Germline loops: CDR1 MGHRA, CDR2 YSYEKL. The CDR3 spells CASSLANSAYNEQFF. The DNA for the CDR3 is TGCGCCAGCAGCCTAGCGAACAGCGCCTACAATGAGCAGTTCTTC.

The chain joins TRBV5-6 to TRBJ2-7; no firm D call. The CDR3 totals 15 residues. The germline V gene encodes CDR1 SGHDT and CDR2 YYEEEE. V was pared by 1 base and J by 3 bases, with 14 bases between. As DNA, the CDR3 is TGTGCCAGCAGCTTGTGGTTCTCGGTTCTCTACGAGCAGTACTTC. Translated: CASSLWFSVLYEQYF.

This clone was counted only a few times. The chain recombines TRBV13 with TRBJ1-3; no clear D. Germline V lookup: CDR1 PRHDT, CDR2 FYEKMQ (reference sequence). The CDR3 is made up of 15 amino acids. Trimming took 4 bases from V and 2 from J, leaving 12 bases between them. This CDR3 is CASSSPKEAGNTIYF. CDR3 coding DNA: TGTGCCAGCAGCTCCCCCAAAGAGGCTGGAAACACCATATATTTT.

This chain links TRBV12-5 with TRBJ2-1; D gene unclear. Per the germline V gene, CDR1 is LGHNT and CDR2 is FRNRAP. Trimming stripped 1 base from V and 2 bases from J, with 9 bases between. The CDR3 has 15 amino acids. The CDR3 sequence is CASGLAAGPYNEQFF. In DNA form, the CDR3 reads TGTGCTAGTGGTTTGGCAGCAGGACCCTACAATGAGCAGTTCTTC.

This clone was found a few times. This chain connects TRBV10-3 to TRBJ2-1; TRBD2 might be the D (7 bases). Germline CDR1 reads ENHRY; CDR2 reads SYGVKD. The CDR3 sequence is 14 residues long. The V end lost 7 bases, the J end lost 2 bases, and 12 bases lay between the germline ends. CDR3 nucleotide sequence: TGTGCCATCAATTCGCGGGGGCCCTACAATGAGCAGTTCTTC. Amino acid sequence: CAINSRGPYNEQFF.

This clone was detected once. The chain uses TRBV4-1 and TRBJ1-5; D possibly corresponds to TRBD1 (6 bases). The ends were cut back, 0 bases at V and 3 bases at J, with 12 bases in the middle. The CDR3 contains 16 residues. Germline CDR1 is MGHRA and CDR2 is YSYEKL. CDR3 DNA: TGCGCCAGCAGCCAAGATCTCGGGGACACCAATCAGCCCCAGCATTTT. It codes for CASSQDLGDTNQPQHF.

This sequence joins TRBV29-1 and TRBJ2-2; D gene ambiguous. Trimming shortened V by 3 bases and J by 2 bases, and 10 bases separated the two germline ends. The V gene's germline CDR1 is SQVTM and CDR2 ANQGSEA. The CDR3 length is 14 residues. CDR3 amino acids: CSVEGRENTGELFF. The CDR3, as DNA: TGCAGCGTTGAGGGCCGAGAAAACACCGGGGAGCTGTTTTTT.

The chain uses TRBV5-4 and TRBJ2-3; D uncertain. Between the trimmed V and J ends, which lost 0 bases and 6 bases, there was a span of 11 bases. CDR1 is SGHNT and CDR2 is YYREEE in the germline V gene (reference sequence). The CDR3 consists of 14 residues. CDR3 DNA: TGTGCCAGCAGCTTGGAACACCCGTGGGATACGCAGTATTTT. This encodes CASSLEHPWDTQYF.

Regarding this clone: The CDR3 carries no conserved terminal phenylalanine or tryptophan, so it likely arises from a read error. V is TRBV29-1 and J is TRBJ1-1, with TRBD1 matching 8 bases. The CDR3 spans 13 residues. Germline CDR1 SQVTM, CDR2 ANQGSEA. After removal of 4 bases from V and 1 base from J, the junction contained 2 bases not matched to a gene. CDR3 in DNA: TGCAGCGTTGCGACAGGGGCGAACACTGAAGCTTTCCTT. This translates into CSVATGANTEAFL.

This chain joins TRBV11-2 and TRBJ2-7; possible D gene TRBD1, 6 bases. V lost 5 bases, J lost 5 bases, and 13 bases lay in between. Germline CDR1 is SGHAT and CDR2 is FQNNGV. The CDR3 runs 13 residues. In DNA, the CDR3 is TGTGCCAGCAGCCCGCCGGGACACGACGAGCAGTACTTC. Translation: CASSPPGHDEQYF.

This clone was detected only a few times. The chain has TRBV28 and TRBJ2-5; D is unclear. The germline gives CDR1 MDHEN, CDR2 SYDVKM. The CDR3 covers 13 residues. V lost 6 bases and J lost 2, with 10 bases in between. For the CDR3, the DNA is TGTGCCAGCAGCCCGGCCATACAAGAGACCCAGTACTTC. Its translation is CASSPAIQETQYF.

V gene TRBV27 combines with J gene TRBJ2-7; TRBD1 might be the D (5 bases). Per germline, CDR1 MNHEY and CDR2 SMNVEV (reference sequence). Trimming stripped 6 bases from V and 5 bases from J, with 14 bases between. This CDR3 is 13 amino acids long. The CDR3 loop reads CASSHSGIHEQYF. As DNA, the CDR3 is TGTGCCAGCAGCCACTCAGGGATCCACGAGCAGTACTTC.

The chain joins TRBV9 to TRBJ1-2; D remains unclear. From germline, CDR1 is SGDLS and CDR2 YYNGEE. The CDR3 loop spans 13 amino acids. With 0 bases removed from V and 6 bases from J, the gap between germline ends came to 9 bases. CDR3 amino acids: CASSVANKDGYTF. In DNA, the CDR3 is TGTGCCAGCAGCGTAGCAAATAAGGATGGCTACACCTTC.

V gene TRBV4-1 combines with J gene TRBJ1-1; D gene unclear. Trimming removed 0 bases from V and 1 base from J, with 6 bases in between. CDR3 length equals 14 residues. Germline CDR1 reads MGHRA; CDR2 reads YSYEKL. The CDR3 region has the DNA TGCGCCAGCAGCCAAGATGTGGCGAACACTGAAGCTTTCTTT. The encoded protein is CASSQDVANTEAFF.

A note on this clone: A much larger clone sits a single nucleotide away, making a read error possible. The chain couples TRBV7-6 to TRBJ2-1; a possible D gene is TRBD2 (6 bases). There are 13 residues in the CDR3. CDR1 is SGHVS, CDR2 FNYEAQ, per germline. V lost 1 base and J 9 bases, leaving 10 bases between the germline ends. The DNA for the CDR3 is TGTGCCAGCAGCTTAGAACTAGCTAGTGAGCAGTTCTTC. Protein sequence: CASSLELASEQFF.

This clone was picked up a small number of times. The CDR3 is CSVGVDEQYF. DNA for the CDR3: TGCAGCGTTGGGGTCGACGAGCAGTACTTC. The chain has TRBV29-1 and TRBJ2-5; D is unresolved. The J call may be faulty, since TRBJ2-7 better matches the DNA end. CDR1 SQVTM and CDR2 ANQGSEA come from the germline V gene. This CDR3 contains 10 residues.

As regards this clone: Germline is not matched at one junction end, which may reflect a read error. The chain has TRBV29-1 and TRBJ1-3; 7 bases agree with TRBD1. Germline CDR1 and CDR2: SQVTM and ANQGSEA. CDR3 length equals 11 residues. The CDR3 region has the DNA TGCAGCGGACAGGGTGGAAGCACCATATATTTT. Translated: CSGQGGSTIYF.

Ten or more counts support this clone. V is TRBV4-3 and J is TRBJ2-6; D uncertain. Germline lookup yields CDR1 LGHNA and CDR2 YSLEER. The CDR3 loop spans 16 amino acids. The ends were cut back, 0 bases at V and 0 bases at J, with 6 bases in the middle. In DNA, the CDR3 is TGCGCCAGCAGCCAAGACGAATACTCTGGGGCCAACGTCCTGACTTTC. Its translation is CASSQDEYSGANVLTF.